Following are 29 T cell receptor beta chains from one sample sequenced in a study of vaccination effects on CD4 cells after COVID-19. Before any sequencing was done, the ViraFEST assay used viral peptide pools to expand antigen-specific CD4+ T cells. CD4+ T cell isolation took place after 10 days of culture. Convalescent patients had PCR-confirmed SARS-CoV-2 infection between March and December 2020. Either the mRNA-1273 or the BNT162b2 vaccine was given to participants as two doses. Antigens of these TCRs are unknown. This table comes from immunoSEQ multiplex PCR, and its TCRdb copy is limited to in-frame clones, with some not included. Among about 15,000 clones listed, approximately 82% were seen once. Sequenced here: CD4+ T cells from PBMCs cultured with SARS-CoV-2 spike peptides, sampled after COVID-19 vaccination. The receptors here all came from a human donor who had a prior SARS-CoV-2 infection.

The gene calls are TRBV6-6 and TRBJ2-1, with a tentative D call TRBD2 (6 bases). Looked up from germline, CDR1 is MNHNY and CDR2 is SVGAGI (reference sequence). This CDR3 region has 16 residues. Trimming stripped 0 bases from V and 0 bases from J, with 9 bases between. DNA of the CDR3: TGTGCCAGCAGTTACTCTAGCGGCAGCTCCTACAATGAGCAGTTCTTC. Its translation is CASSYSSGSSYNEQFF.

V usage is TRBV27 and J usage is TRBJ1-1; no clear D gene. The CDR3 length is 15 residues. Trimming took 5 bases from V and 6 from J, leaving 19 bases between them. Germline CDR1 reads MNHEY; CDR2 reads SMNVEV (reference sequence). CDR3 sequence: CASSPTREGWAEAFF. CDR3 DNA: TGTGCCAGCAGTCCCACAAGGGAGGGATGGGCTGAAGCTTTCTTT.

This chain links TRBV4-2 with TRBJ2-3, with TRBD2 identical over 8 bases. CDR3 length equals 14 residues. Germline-derived CDR1 and CDR2 are LGHNA and YNFKEQ. Trimming took 1 base from V and 6 from J; bases not matched to a gene: 3. The CDR3 bases are TGTGCCAGCAGCCAAGCCGGGAGGGGGGATACGCAGTATTTT. As protein: CASSQAGRGDTQYF.

This clone was recorded once. The rearrangement uses TRBV5-4 and TRBJ1-3; D remains ambiguous. Germline V gene lookup returns CDR1 SGHNT and CDR2 YYREEE (reference sequence). V was pared by 0 bases and J by 1 base, with 5 bases between. The CDR3 is 14 amino acids. In DNA, the CDR3 is TGTGCCAGCAGCTTGGGGGAATCTGGAAACACCATATATTTT. This encodes CASSLGESGNTIYF.

The gene calls are TRBV18 and TRBJ2-7, with 12 bases fitting TRBD2. Losses at the gene ends were 5 bases for V and 5 bases for J; bases not matched to a gene: 13. CDR1 and CDR2 from the germline V gene are KGHSH and LQKENI. CDR3 length equals 17 residues. The CDR3 DNA sequence: TGTGCCAGCTCATCAACACAACCGACTAGCGGGAGTAACGAGCAGTACTTC. This encodes CASSSTQPTSGSNEQYF. Complete variable domain (other parts from reference TRBV18 and TRBJ2-7): NAGVMQNPRHLVRRRGQEARLRCSPMKGHSHVYWYRQLPEEGLKFMVYLQKENIIDESGMPKERFSAEFPKEGPSILRIQQVVRGDSAAYFCASSSTQPTSGSNEQYFGPGTRLTVT.

The chain combines TRBV7-2 with TRBJ2-1; a weak D match, TRBD2 (6 bases). The CDR3 has 13 amino acids. Germline V lookup: CDR1 SGHTA, CDR2 FQGNSA. Trimming pared 1 base from V and 9 bases from J, leaving 10 bases between. For the CDR3, the DNA is TGTGCCAGCAGCTTAGAGCGGGTGGGTGAGCAGTTCTTC. Translated: CASSLERVGEQFF.

The chain combines TRBV15 with TRBJ1-5; TRBD1 is a possible D gene (5 bases). CDR1 is LNHNV, CDR2 YYDKDF, per germline (reference sequence). With 0 bases removed from V and 6 bases from J, the gap between germline ends came to 9 bases. The CDR3 totals 14 residues. Here the CDR3 reads CATSRDLRGQPQHF. The CDR3 DNA sequence: TGTGCCACCAGCAGAGATTTGAGGGGTCAGCCCCAGCATTTT.

Concerning this clone: Other DNA sequences within the sample encode an identical CDR3. V and J are TRBV6-5 and TRBJ1-1, with D uncertain. The length of the CDR3 is 12 residues. V dropped 7 bases and J dropped 2 bases, with 8 bases sitting between them. Germline-derived CDR1 and CDR2 are MNHEY and SVGAGI. CDR3 nucleotides: TGTGCCAGCAAGGTGGGCAACACTGAAGCTTTCTTT. It specifies CASKVGNTEAFF.

The genes are TRBV7-8 and TRBJ2-1, with TRBD2 matching 8 bases. The length of the CDR3 is 16 residues. V lost 0 bases, J lost 8 bases, and 9 bases stayed unmatched. Per germline, CDR1 SGHVS and CDR2 FQNEAQ. The CDR3 is CASSLAEPGLGYEQFF. The CDR3 region has the DNA TGTGCCAGCAGCTTAGCAGAGCCGGGACTAGGGTATGAGCAGTTCTTC. Together with reference TRBV7-8 and TRBJ2-1, the CDR3 gives the full variable domain: GAGVSQSPRYKVAKRGQDVALRCDPISGHVSLFWYQQALGQGPEFLTYFQNEAQLDKSGLPSDRFFAERPEGSVSTLKIQRTQQEDSAVYLCASSLAEPGLGYEQFFGPGTRLTVL.

This chain uses TRBV6-5 with TRBJ1-1; unclear D gene. V was clipped by 1 base and J by 0 bases, with 9 bases between them. The CDR3 sequence is 15 residues long. Germline V gene sequence: CDR1 MNHEY, CDR2 SVGAGI. The CDR3: CASSYYGMMNTEAFF. CDR3 nucleotide sequence: TGTGCCAGCAGTTACTATGGGATGATGAACACTGAAGCTTTCTTT.

This chain connects TRBV6-1 to TRBJ2-2; 9 nucleotides agree with TRBD2. J was trimmed by 4 bases and V by 1 base; bases with no gene match: 7. The V gene's germline CDR1 is MNHNS and CDR2 SASEGT. The CDR3 runs 17 residues. CDR3 nucleotides: TGTGCCAGCAGTGAAGACGTTAGCGGGGGAAGCACCGGGGAGCTGTTTTTT. The encoded protein is CASSEDVSGGSTGELFF.

This clone was recorded once. V is TRBV7-3 and J is TRBJ2-1; D is ambiguous. Trimming removed 5 bases from V and 2 bases from J, with 16 bases in between. The germline gives CDR1 SGHTA, CDR2 FQGTGA. The CDR3 extends over 16 amino acids. As DNA, the CDR3 is TGTGCCAGCAGCCAGACCCTACCGACAACCTACAATGAGCAGTTCTTC. Its protein is CASSQTLPTTYNEQFF.

V is TRBV7-9 and J is TRBJ2-3; D ambiguous. This CDR3 is 11 amino acids long. Germline CDR1 is SEHNR and CDR2 is FQNEAQ (reference sequence). V was trimmed by 1 base and J by 14 bases, leaving 10 bases between them. DNA for the CDR3: TGTGCCAGCAGCTTAGGCGAGGTAGGGTATTTT. This translates into CASSLGEVGYF.

The chain carries TRBV4-2 and TRBJ2-7; D remains ambiguous. The CDR3 covers 16 residues. Germline assignment: CDR1 LGHNA and CDR2 YNFKEQ. The V gene lost 4 bases and the J gene lost 0 bases, with 16 bases spanning the gap. The CDR3 region is CASSPRYKGSSYEQYF. In DNA, the CDR3 is TGTGCCAGCAGCCCCCGGTACAAGGGTAGCTCCTACGAGCAGTACTTC.

V usage is TRBV4-1 and J usage is TRBJ1-2; the D gene is possibly TRBD1 (5 bases). Per germline, CDR1 MGHRA and CDR2 YSYEKL. V gave up 4 bases and J gave up 8 bases, with 26 bases separating them. This CDR3 contains 17 residues. The CDR3 region has the DNA TGCGCCAGCAGCCGATTCGAAAGTCCGTACGGGGCAGGGGGCTACACCTTC. It translates to CASSRFESPYGAGGYTF.

The chain combines TRBV19 with TRBJ2-7; D possibly uses TRBD1 or TRBD2 (6 bases each). The CDR3 runs to 16 residues. Germline CDR1 LNHDA, CDR2 SQIVND (reference sequence). The CDR3 region has the DNA TGTCCAAGAGGCTGGGGGCTAGCGTTGTCGTCCTACGAGCAGTACTTC. Residues: CPRGWGLALSSYEQYF.

In DNA form, the CDR3 reads TGTGCCAGCAGTTACTCGAACCAGGTTGTCGACTCTCGTGGAAACACCATATATTTT. Amino acid sequence: CASSYSNQVVDSRGNTIYF. This sequence joins TRBV6-2 or TRBV6-3 and TRBJ1-3; no definite D call. Germline lookup yields CDR1 MNHEY and CDR2 SVGEGT. Trimming removed 0 bases from V and 3 bases from J, with 21 bases in between. The CDR3 loop spans 19 amino acids.

This clone has more than one count but fewer than ten. The gene calls are TRBV7-9 and TRBJ1-1, with D hard to call. The CDR3 runs 13 residues. V was clipped by 0 bases and J by 5 bases, with 7 bases between them. Per the germline V gene, CDR1 is SEHNR and CDR2 is FQNEAQ (reference sequence). The CDR3 region is CASSLAGWTEAFF. As DNA, the CDR3 is TGTGCCAGCAGCTTAGCTGGGTGGACTGAAGCTTTCTTT. Drawing the rest from reference TRBV7-9 and TRBJ1-1, the complete variable domain is DTGVSQNPRHKITKRGQNVTFRCDPISEHNRLYWYRQTLGQGPEFLTYFQNEAQLEKSRLLSDRFSAERPKGSFSTLEIQRTEQGDSAMYLCASSLAGWTEAFFGQGTRLTVV.

This clone turned up a few times. As DNA, the CDR3 is TGTGCCAGCAGCTTTGGTGCTAGCGGGGGGGCGGCTTATGAGCAGTTCTTC. Its protein is CASSFGASGGAAYEQFF. V usage is TRBV5-4 and J usage is TRBJ2-1; 12 bases are shared with TRBD2. The CDR3 spans 17 residues. Trimming cost V 2 bases and J 8 bases; bases outside gene matches: 11. The germline CDR1 and CDR2 sequences are SGHNT and YYREEE (reference sequence).

The chain employs TRBV11-2 and TRBJ2-2; 10 positions match TRBD2. V lost 5 bases and J lost 1; bases outside the gene matches: 4. CDR1 and CDR2 from the germline V gene are SGHAT and FQNNGV. The CDR3 loop spans 16 amino acids. CDR3 coding DNA: TGTGCCAGCAGCCCTATAGCGGGAGGGAACACCGGGGAGCTGTTTTTT. Protein product: CASSPIAGGNTGELFF.

The rearrangement joins TRBV19 to TRBJ2-1, with 7 bases matching TRBD2. The CDR3 loop spans 17 amino acids. J lost 0 bases, V lost 3 bases, and 8 bases had no gene match. Germline V gene sequence: CDR1 LNHDA, CDR2 SQIVND (reference sequence). The CDR3 here is CASSILVGGGSYNEQFF. CDR3 coding DNA: TGTGCCAGTAGTATCTTGGTTGGCGGGGGCTCCTACAATGAGCAGTTCTTC.

This chain joins TRBV25-1 and TRBJ2-5; D is ambiguous. V was trimmed by 6 bases and J by 0 bases, leaving 14 bases between them. The length of the CDR3 is 15 residues. Looked up from germline, CDR1 is MGHDK and CDR2 is SYGVNS. The CDR3 loop reads CASSAPTWYQETQYF. Written as DNA, the CDR3 is TGTGCCAGCAGCGCCCCTACATGGTACCAAGAGACCCAGTACTTC.

The chain joins TRBV7-3 to TRBJ2-1, with TRBD2 as a possible D gene (5 bases). Germline V gene sequence: CDR1 SGHTA, CDR2 FQGTGA. Trimming left V 4 bases short and J 9 bases short, with 13 bases between. The CDR3 length is 13 residues. CDR3 in DNA: TGTGCCAGCAGCTCAAATGAGGCGGGTGAGCAGTTCTTC. This encodes CASSSNEAGEQFF.

This chain uses TRBV18 with TRBJ1-1, with 8 bases lining up with TRBD1. CDR1 and CDR2 from the germline V gene are KGHSH and LQKENI. V lost 2 bases and J lost 5; bases outside the gene matches: 7. This CDR3 is 15 amino acids long. The CDR3 spells CASSPRQGAPTEAFF. CDR3 nucleotides: TGTGCCAGCTCACCAAGGCAGGGGGCGCCGACTGAAGCTTTCTTT.

The J gene is TRBJ2-7, the V gene TRBV11-2; the match to TRBD1 covers 7 bases. CDR3 size: 15 residues. Germline V gives CDR1 SGHAT, CDR2 FQNNGV. The J segment lost 4 bases and the V segment lost 1 base, leaving 7 bases of the junction unmatched. CDR3 protein: CASSLAGQALYEQYF. The CDR3 DNA reads TGTGCCAGCAGCTTAGCCGGACAGGCATTATACGAGCAGTACTTC.

The sample holds a few counts of this clone. V usage is TRBV7-3 and J usage is TRBJ2-7; 8 bases agree with TRBD1. The CDR3 covers 14 residues. Germline trimming cut 5 bases from V and 6 bases from J; bases unmatched to any gene: 9. Germline V lookup: CDR1 SGHTA, CDR2 FQGTGA. DNA of the CDR3: TGTGCCAGCAGCCGTGGACAGGGCAGGGGCGAGCAGTACTTC. Protein sequence: CASSRGQGRGEQYF.

The rearrangement links TRBV5-4 to TRBJ2-1, with 10 bases lining up with TRBD1. The ends lost 2 bases at V and 7 bases at J; junction bases unmatched: 15. In germline, CDR1 is SGHNT, CDR2 YYREEE (reference sequence). The CDR3 covers 18 residues. CDR3 protein: CASSFGNGPGQGWNEQFF. DNA for the CDR3: TGTGCCAGCAGCTTCGGGAACGGGCCGGGACAGGGGTGGAATGAGCAGTTCTTC.

J is TRBJ2-5 and V is TRBV6-5, with TRBD1 matching 7 bases. The germline V gene encodes CDR1 MNHEY and CDR2 SVGAGI. J gave up 7 bases and V 6 bases, and 8 bases lay outside the gene matches. This CDR3 has 13 amino acids. The CDR3 DNA follows: TGTGCCAGCAGCGACAGGGAATTTGGGACCCAGTACTTC. Amino acid sequence: CASSDREFGTQYF.

V and J are TRBV15 and TRBJ1-1; TRBD1 matches 8 bases. The germline V gene has CDR1 LNHNV and CDR2 YYDKDF (reference sequence). The CDR3 is 15 amino acids. Unmatched junction bases numbered 7, after V lost 3 bases and J lost 4 bases. The CDR3: CATSSQRTGGTEAFF. DNA of the CDR3: TGTGCCACCAGCAGTCAACGAACAGGGGGCACTGAAGCTTTCTTT.